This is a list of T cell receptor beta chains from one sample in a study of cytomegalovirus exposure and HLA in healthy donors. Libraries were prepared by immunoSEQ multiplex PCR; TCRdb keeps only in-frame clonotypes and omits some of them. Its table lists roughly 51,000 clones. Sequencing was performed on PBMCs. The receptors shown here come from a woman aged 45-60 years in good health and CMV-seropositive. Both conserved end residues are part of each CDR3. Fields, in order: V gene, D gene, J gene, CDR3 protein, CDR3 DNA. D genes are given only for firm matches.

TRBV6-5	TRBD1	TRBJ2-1	CASKNIGGGYNEQFF	TGTGCCAGCAAGAACATAGGGGGCGGCTACAATGAGCAGTTCTTC
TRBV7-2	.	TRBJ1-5	CASSRGGNQPQHF	TGTGCCAGCAGCCGCGGGGGCAATCAGCCCCAGCATTTT
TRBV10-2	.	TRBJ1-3	CASRQTDFSGNTIYF	TGCGCCAGCCGCCAGACGGACTTCTCTGGAAACACCATATATTTT
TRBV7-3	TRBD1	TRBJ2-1	CASSVQGKGEQFF	TGTGCCAGCAGCGTACAGGGGAAGGGTGAGCAGTTCTTC
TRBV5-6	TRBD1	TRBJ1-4	CASSFTGGDEKLFF	TGTGCCAGCAGCTTTACAGGGGGCGATGAAAAACTGTTTTTT
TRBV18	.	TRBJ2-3	CASSPSTSKSTDTQYF	TGTGCCAGCTCACCTTCGACTAGTAAAAGCACAGATACGCAGTATTTT
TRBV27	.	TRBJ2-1	CASSSILQGSANEQFF	TGTGCCAGCAGCTCCATCCTACAGGGCTCCGCCAATGAGCAGTTCTTC
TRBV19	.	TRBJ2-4	CASSPYDRLAKNIQYF	TGTGCCAGTAGTCCATATGACAGGTTAGCCAAAAACATTCAGTACTTC
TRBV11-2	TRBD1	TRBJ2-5	CASSRTDRVETQYF	TGTGCCAGCAGCCGAACAGACAGGGTAGAGACCCAGTACTTC
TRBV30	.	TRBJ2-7	CAWSVIYEQYF	TGTGCCTGGAGTGTCATCTACGAGCAGTACTTC
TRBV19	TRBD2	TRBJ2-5	CASSMGLAIGETQYF	TGTGCCAGTAGTATGGGACTAGCGATCGGGGAGACCCAGTACTTC
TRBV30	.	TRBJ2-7	CAWSVSTHEQYF	TGTGCCTGGAGTGTATCTACGCACGAGCAGTACTTC
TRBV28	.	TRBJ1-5	CASSLSGQPQHF	TGTGCCAGCAGTTTATCGGGTCAGCCCCAGCATTTT
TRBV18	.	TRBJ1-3	CASSPGNPLPWRAGNTIYF	TGTGCCAGCTCACCAGGTAACCCCCTGCCGTGGAGAGCCGGAAACACCATATATTTT
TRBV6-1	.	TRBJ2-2	CASTWGPNTGELFF	TGTGCCAGCACCTGGGGGCCCAACACCGGGGAGCTGTTTTTT
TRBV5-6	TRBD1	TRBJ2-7	CASSRDRGYEQYF	TGTGCCAGCAGCCGCGACAGGGGCTACGAGCAGTACTTC
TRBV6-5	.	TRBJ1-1	CASSYDLATEAFF	TGTGCCAGCAGTTACGATTTGGCTACTGAAGCTTTCTTT
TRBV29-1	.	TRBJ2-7	CSVEAESESYEQYF	TGCAGCGTTGAAGCAGAAAGCGAATCCTACGAGCAGTACTTC
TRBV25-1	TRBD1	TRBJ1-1	CASSDWPGGSEAFF	TGTGCCAGCAGTGATTGGCCAGGGGGTAGTGAAGCTTTCTTT
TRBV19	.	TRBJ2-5	CASVGRSEVQETQYF	TGTGCCAGTGTTGGGAGATCCGAAGTCCAAGAGACCCAGTACTTC
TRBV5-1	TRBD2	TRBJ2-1	CASKGLAGSPNEQFF	TGCGCCAGCAAGGGACTAGCGGGATCGCCCAATGAGCAGTTCTTC
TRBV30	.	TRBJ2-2	CAWSFYTGELFF	TGTGCCTGGAGTTTCTACACCGGGGAGCTGTTTTTT
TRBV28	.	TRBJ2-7	CASSLRDYEQYF	TGTGCCAGCAGTCTCAGGGACTACGAGCAGTACTTC
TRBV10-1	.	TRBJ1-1	CASSVSPGNTEAFF	TGCGCCAGCAGTGTCTCTCCGGGGAACACTGAAGCTTTCTTT
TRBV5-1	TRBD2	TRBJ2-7	CASSLQAGGVEQYF	TGCGCCAGCAGCTTGCAAGCGGGAGGAGTTGAGCAGTACTTC
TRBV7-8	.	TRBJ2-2	CASSSLRAGNTGELFF	TGTGCCAGCAGCTCCCTAAGGGCGGGTAACACCGGGGAGCTGTTTTTT
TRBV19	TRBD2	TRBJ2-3	CASSRTTSGSTDTQYF	TGTGCCAGTAGTAGAACAACTAGCGGCAGCACAGATACGCAGTATTTT
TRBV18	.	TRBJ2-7	CASSPDFYEQYF	TGTGCCAGCTCACCAGACTTCTACGAGCAGTACTTC
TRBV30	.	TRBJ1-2	CAWDEPRGTNYGYTF	TGTGCCTGGGACGAGCCAAGGGGGACTAACTATGGCTACACCTTC
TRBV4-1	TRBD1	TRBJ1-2	CASSRGQGEGYTF	TGCGCCAGCAGCCGGGGACAGGGTGAAGGCTACACCTTC
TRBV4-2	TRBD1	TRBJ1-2	CASSQAGQGNYGYTF	TGTGCCAGCAGCCAAGCGGGACAGGGGAACTATGGCTACACCTTC
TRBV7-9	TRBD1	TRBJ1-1	CASSSNRGSDTEAFF	TGTGCCAGCAGCTCCAACAGGGGGTCGGACACTGAAGCTTTCTTT
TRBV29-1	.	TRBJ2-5	CSVVIARTGIRETQYF	TGCAGCGTTGTAATCGCAAGGACCGGGATAAGAGAGACCCAGTACTTC
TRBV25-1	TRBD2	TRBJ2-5	CASSEPGGGGETQYF	TGTGCCAGCAGTGAACCGGGCGGGGGGGGAGAGACCCAGTACTTC
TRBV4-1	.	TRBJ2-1	CASSAGLSNEQFF	TGCGCCAGCAGCGCCGGACTATCGAATGAGCAGTTCTTC
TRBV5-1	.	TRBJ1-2	CASSLEADYGYTF	TGCGCCAGCAGCTTGGAGGCGGACTATGGCTACACCTTC
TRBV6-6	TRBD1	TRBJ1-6	CASSRQGIAPLHF	TGTGCCAGCAGTCGACAGGGCATCGCACCCCTCCACTTT
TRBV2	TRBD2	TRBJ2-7	CASSTAGGSSYEQYF	TGTGCCAGCAGTACGGCGGGCGGGAGCTCCTACGAGCAGTACTTC
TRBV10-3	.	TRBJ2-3	CAISGADTQYF	TGTGCCATCAGTGGCGCAGATACGCAGTATTTT
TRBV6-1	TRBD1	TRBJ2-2	CASKSSQGSGGELFF	TGTGCCAGCAAGAGCTCACAGGGGTCCGGAGGGGAGCTGTTTTTT
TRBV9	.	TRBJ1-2	CASSVEQGNYGYTF	TGTGCCAGCAGCGTAGAACAGGGTAACTATGGCTACACCTTC
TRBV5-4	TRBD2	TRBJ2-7	CASSSATTSGRDEQYF	TGTGCCAGCAGCTCGGCGACAACTAGCGGGAGGGACGAGCAGTACTTC
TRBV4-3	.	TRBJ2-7	CASSQDRNYEQYF	TGCGCCAGCAGCCAAGATCGGAACTACGAGCAGTACTTC
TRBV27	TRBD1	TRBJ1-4	CASSPTTGIFEKLFF	TGTGCCAGCAGTCCAACGACAGGGATTTTTGAAAAACTGTTTTTT
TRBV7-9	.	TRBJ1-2	CASSSDSSGYGYTF	TGTGCCAGCAGCTCGGACAGCTCGGGCTATGGCTACACCTTC
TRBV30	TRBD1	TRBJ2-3	CAWSVGTGIRDTQYF	TGTGCCTGGAGTGTAGGGACAGGGATACGAGATACGCAGTATTTT
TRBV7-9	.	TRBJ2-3	CASSLTGGTDTQYF	TGTGCCAGCAGCTTAACGGGGGGCACAGATACGCAGTATTTT
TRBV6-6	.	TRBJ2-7	CASSLGGASWYF	TGTGCCAGCAGCCTCGGCGGGGCATCGTGGTACTTC
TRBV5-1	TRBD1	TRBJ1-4	CASSLTGGSWEKLFF	TGCGCCAGCAGCCTTACAGGGGGCTCGTGGGAAAAACTGTTTTTT
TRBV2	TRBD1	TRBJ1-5	CASSVHAGTARNQPQHF	TGTGCCAGCAGTGTCCACGCCGGGACAGCCCGCAATCAGCCCCAGCATTTT
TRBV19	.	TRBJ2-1	CASTPTISSDNEQFF	TGTGCCAGTACCCCGACGATTAGCTCCGACAATGAGCAGTTCTTC
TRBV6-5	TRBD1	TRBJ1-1	CASSYSTGALNTEAFF	TGTGCCAGCAGTTACTCGACAGGGGCATTGAACACTGAAGCTTTCTTT
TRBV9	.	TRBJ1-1	CASSARLVTEAFF	TGTGCCAGCAGCGCCCGATTAGTCACTGAAGCTTTCTTT
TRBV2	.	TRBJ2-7	CASTLTEYEQYF	TGTGCCAGCACTTTGACTGAATACGAGCAGTACTTC
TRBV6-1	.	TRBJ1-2	CASSDWGQKDTYGYTF	TGTGCCAGCAGTGACTGGGGGCAAAAAGACACTTATGGCTACACCTTC
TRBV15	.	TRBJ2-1	CATSRGGPDEQFF	TGTGCCACCAGCAGAGGAGGGCCCGATGAGCAGTTCTTC
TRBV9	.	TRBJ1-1	CASSPRGGTEAFF	TGTGCCAGCAGCCCGCGGGGGGGCACTGAAGCTTTCTTT
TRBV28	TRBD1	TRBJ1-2	CASSLYRGDGYTF	TGTGCCAGCAGTTTGTACAGGGGAGACGGCTACACCTTC
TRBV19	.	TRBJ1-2	CASSERAANYGYTF	TGTGCCAGTAGTGAGAGGGCTGCGAACTATGGCTACACCTTC